What follows is one T cell receptor beta chain and its context. As yet, its antigen is unknown. Germline V gene data show CDR1 as SGHVS and CDR2 as FQNEAQ. The CDR3 runs to 13 residues. The investigators amplified TCR beta CDR3 regions from RNA transcripts. HTBI primers were used for first-round RT-PCR of the TCR CDR3. Each CDR3 protein gets one entry after TCRdb re-called the multiplex PCR reads with MiXCR. The data hold about 620,000 distinct CDR3 sequences, with roughly 16% observed a single time. This record belongs to a study of T cells in Graves' hyperthyroidism and ophthalmopathy. Those with hyperthyroidism were 18 to 65 years old, newly diagnosed, and ill for under 2 months. Diagnoses rested on clinical symptoms, serum thyroxine and TRAb, thyroid ultrasound and orbital computed tomography. This sample holds PBMCs from 9.5 to 10 ml fresh peripheral blood. Study observations and caveats: Blood samples included most of the expanded thyroid clonotypes exceeding 0.001.

Sequenced material: blood. The chain has TRBV7-8 and TRBJ2-1; 9 positions agree with TRBD1. The TCR sequence derives from a woman in her 30s with Graves' hyperthyroidism. The CDR3 reads CAAGGTGSGGQFF. The CDR3 DNA reads TGTGCTGCCGGGGGGACAGGGTCCGGGGGGCAGTTCTTC.